Below are 13 T cell receptor beta chains sequenced from a single sample in a study of shared clonotypes between healthy human individuals. Clones were sequenced by immunoSEQ multiplex PCR, and TCRdb holds only the in-frame ones, with some missing. Of some 2,100,000 clones listed, 85% to 95% are singletons. Naive CD8 cells lacked CD45RO, underwent positive selection for CCR7 and left out terminally differentiated effector memory CD45RA+ cells. Sequenced: naive CD8+ T cells from PBMCs. The origin of the receptors is a young man in good health. Some clones in this sample may be carry-over from other donors' samples.

This rearrangement joins TRBV29-1 to TRBJ1-3; D gene unclear. CDR1 SQVTM and CDR2 ANQGSEA come from the germline V gene. V was cut by 7 bases and J by 0 bases, with 7 bases left in between. CDR3 size: 12 residues. The DNA for the CDR3 is TGCAGCGCAGCCCTCTCTGGAAACACCATATATTTT. It codes for CSAALSGNTIYF.

The V gene is TRBV4-3, the J gene TRBJ1-1; D not resolved. This CDR3 has 14 residues. Germline V CDR1 and CDR2: LGHNA, YSLEER. V lost 1 base and J 1 base, leaving 7 bases between the germline ends. The CDR3: CASSQVVSNTEAFF. As DNA, the CDR3 is TGCGCCAGCAGCCAAGTCGTATCGAACACTGAAGCTTTCTTT.

The chain recombines TRBV7-9 with TRBJ2-2; D uncertain. CDR1 SEHNR and CDR2 FQNEAQ come from the germline V gene (reference sequence). The CDR3 spans 13 residues. V gave up 0 bases and J gave up 6 bases, with 5 bases separating them. The CDR3 sequence is CASSLARPGELFF. The DNA for the CDR3 is TGTGCCAGCAGCTTAGCGCGGCCCGGGGAGCTGTTTTTT. The variable domain in full, completed from reference TRBV7-9 and TRBJ2-2, reads DTGVSQNPRHKITKRGQNVTFRCDPISEHNRLYWYRQTLGQGPEFLTYFQNEAQLEKSRLLSDRFSAERPKGSFSTLEIQRTEQGDSAMYLCASSLARPGELFFGEGSRLTVL.

This clone was counted between two and nine times. This chain connects TRBV19 to TRBJ1-3; D is uncertain. Trimming took 5 bases from V and 3 from J, leaving 14 bases between them. CDR1 LNHDA and CDR2 SQIVND come from the germline V gene (reference sequence). The CDR3 length is 15 residues. This CDR3 is CASSPDGLGGNTIYF. The CDR3 DNA is TGTGCCAGTAGTCCGGACGGATTGGGTGGAAACACCATATATTTT.

This rearrangement joins TRBV5-4 to TRBJ2-7, with D hard to call. This CDR3 comprises 12 residues. Per the germline V gene, CDR1 is SGHNT and CDR2 is YYREEE (reference sequence). Trimming stripped 3 bases from V and 5 bases from J, with 9 bases between. CDR3 nucleotide sequence: TGTGCCAGCAGCTACAACCTAGACGAGCAGTACTTC. Translated, it gives CASSYNLDEQYF.

In its sample, this clone was seen once. The chain joins TRBV9 to TRBJ2-3; no clear D gene. Trimming cost V 6 bases and J 0 bases, with 11 bases left between them. The CDR3 has 14 residues. Per the germline V gene, CDR1 is SGDLS and CDR2 is YYNGEE. CDR3 DNA: TGTGCCAGCACCACAAGGCATAGCACAGATACGCAGTATTTT. It translates to CASTTRHSTDTQYF.

Written as DNA, the CDR3 is TGTGCCAGCAGCTTGCCCGTACAGGGGAGCGGCTACACCTTC. As protein: CASSLPVQGSGYTF. This chain connects TRBV7-2 to TRBJ1-2; 7 bases map to TRBD1. Germline CDR1 is SGHTA and CDR2 is FQGNSA. V shed 3 bases, J shed 8 bases, and the junction held 9 bases outside the gene matches. CDR3 length: 14 residues.

This chain uses TRBV7-2 with TRBJ2-5; 16 nucleotides agree with TRBD2. Unmatched junction bases numbered 7, after V lost 5 bases and J lost 4 bases. Germline V lookup: CDR1 SGHTA, CDR2 FQGNSA. The length of the CDR3 is 17 residues. CDR3 amino acids: CASSPYGTSGRGETQYF. The CDR3 DNA is TGTGCCAGCAGCCCATACGGGACTAGCGGGAGGGGAGAGACCCAGTACTTC.

The chain joins TRBV6-6 to TRBJ2-5; D gene uncertain. Germline-derived CDR1 and CDR2 are MNHNY and SVGAGI (reference sequence). The CDR3 length is 15 residues. Trimming cost V 5 bases and J 3 bases, with 16 bases left between them. The CDR3 is CASSPRAEAKETQYF. The CDR3 DNA follows: TGTGCCAGCAGTCCCCGGGCCGAGGCTAAAGAGACCCAGTACTTC.

This chain uses TRBV19 with TRBJ2-2, with D uncertain. The CDR3 has 15 residues. Per the germline V gene, CDR1 is LNHDA and CDR2 is SQIVND (reference sequence). The germline V and J ends were trimmed by 8 bases and 1 base, with 14 bases remaining between them. CDR3 sequence reads: CASSPDWGNTGELFF. CDR3 DNA sequence: TGTGCCAGTTCCCCAGACTGGGGGAACACCGGGGAGCTGTTTTTT.

This chain joins TRBV9 and TRBJ2-1, with D perhaps matching TRBD1 or TRBD2 (5 bases each). The V gene's germline CDR1 is SGDLS and CDR2 YYNGEE. V lost 4 bases and J 2 bases, leaving 10 bases between the germline ends. This CDR3 region has 14 residues. The CDR3 DNA reads TGTGCCAGCAGCCTCGGGACGGCCTACAATGAGCAGTTCTTC. This codes for CASSLGTAYNEQFF.

J is TRBJ1-4 and V is TRBV6-1; D might be TRBD1 (5 bases). The length of the CDR3 is 15 residues. From germline, CDR1 is MNHNS and CDR2 SASEGT. The V end was cut by 6 bases, the J end by 8 bases, with 19 bases between. CDR3 nucleotides: TGTGCCAGCAGATTATACCGGGACCACTACGAAAAACTGTTTTTT. Translating gives CASRLYRDHYEKLFF.

The chain combines TRBV19 with TRBJ1-2; 10 bases fit TRBD1. The CDR3 is 14 amino acids. Germline CDR1 LNHDA, CDR2 SQIVND (reference sequence). Trimming removed 5 bases from V and 6 bases from J; junction bases left unmatched: 6. The CDR3 spells CASSLAGTGDGYTF. In DNA form, the CDR3 reads TGTGCCAGTAGTCTCGCCGGGACAGGGGATGGCTACACCTTC.